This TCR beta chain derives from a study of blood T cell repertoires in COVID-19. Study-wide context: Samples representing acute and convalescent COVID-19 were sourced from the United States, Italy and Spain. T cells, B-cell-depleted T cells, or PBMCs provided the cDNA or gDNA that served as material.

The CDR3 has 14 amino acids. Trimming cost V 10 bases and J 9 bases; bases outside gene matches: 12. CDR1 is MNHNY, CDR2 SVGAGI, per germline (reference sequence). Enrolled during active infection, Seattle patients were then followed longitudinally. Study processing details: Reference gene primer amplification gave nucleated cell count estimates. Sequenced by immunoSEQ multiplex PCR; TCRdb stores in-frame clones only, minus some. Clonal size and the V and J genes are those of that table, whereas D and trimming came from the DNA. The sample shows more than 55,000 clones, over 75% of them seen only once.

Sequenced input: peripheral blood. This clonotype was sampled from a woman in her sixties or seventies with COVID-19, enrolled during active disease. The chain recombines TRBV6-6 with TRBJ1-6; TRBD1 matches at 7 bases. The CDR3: CAINRGTEGSPLHF. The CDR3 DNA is TGTGCCATCAACCGGGGGACAGAGGGTTCACCCCTCCACTTT.